The clone carrying this T cell receptor beta chain was seen just once. The data were obtained in a study of blood T cell repertoires in COVID-19. Study overall: Sites in the United States, Italy and Spain provided acute and convalescent COVID-19 samples. PBMCs, B-cell-depleted T cells, or T cells provided the cDNA or gDNA that made up the material.

The V end was cut by 0 bases, the J end by 1 base, with 12 bases between. CDR1 and CDR2 from the germline V gene are SGDLS and YYNGEE. The CDR3 runs to 16 residues. Methods used by the authors: For nucleated cells, counts were estimated from reference gene primer amplification. The assay was immunoSEQ multiplex PCR, and TCRdb's table has in-frame clones only and misses some. That table is the source of V, J and clone size, and D and trimming were worked out from the DNA. The table lists 310,000 or so clones, approximately 86% of them singletons. The specimen sequenced was peripheral blood. The sequence was collected from a woman aged 30 to 39 who had recovered from COVID-19. The chain employs TRBV9 and TRBJ2-3; D remains unclear. The CDR3 reads CASSVASNAGTDTQYF. CDR3 coding DNA: TGTGCCAGCAGCGTAGCCTCTAATGCTGGCACAGATACGCAGTATTTT.